This T cell receptor (beta chain) was recovered during a study of cytomegalovirus exposure and HLA in healthy donors. The PCR ran on 60 Vbeta and 13 Jbeta primers. Sequenced by immunoSEQ multiplex PCR; TCRdb stores in-frame clones only, minus some. The table lists about 210,000 clones. Trimming shortened V by 3 bases and J by 6 bases, and 11 bases separated the two germline ends. This CDR3 region has 13 residues. The germline gives CDR1 SNHLY, CDR2 FYNNEI. The TCR sequence derives from a woman in her thirties in good health and CMV-seropositive. The material sequenced was PBMCs. The chain uses TRBV2 and TRBJ2-5; tentative D call: TRBD2 (6 bases). CDR3 sequence: CASSDLAGKTQYF. The DNA for the CDR3 is TGTGCCAGCAGTGATTTGGCGGGGAAGACCCAGTACTTC.